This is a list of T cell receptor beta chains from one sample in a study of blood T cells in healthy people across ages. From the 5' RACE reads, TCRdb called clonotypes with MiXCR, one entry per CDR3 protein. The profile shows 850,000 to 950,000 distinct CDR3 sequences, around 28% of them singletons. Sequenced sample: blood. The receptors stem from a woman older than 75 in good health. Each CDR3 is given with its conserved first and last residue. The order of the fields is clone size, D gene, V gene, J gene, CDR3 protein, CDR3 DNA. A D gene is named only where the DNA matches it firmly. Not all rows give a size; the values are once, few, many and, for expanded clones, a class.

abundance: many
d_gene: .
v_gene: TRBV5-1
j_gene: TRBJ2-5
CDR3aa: CASSYPGTTQETQYF
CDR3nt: TGCGCCAGCAGCTATCCCGGGACGACTCAAGAGACCCAGTACTTC

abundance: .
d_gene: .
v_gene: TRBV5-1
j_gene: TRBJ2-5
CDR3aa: CASTVSSGIGETQYF
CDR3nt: TGCGCCAGCACCGTTAGCAGTGGGATAGGAGAGACCCAGTACTTC

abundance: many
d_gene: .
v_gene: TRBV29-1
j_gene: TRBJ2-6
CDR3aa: CSVQGTGYSGANVLTF
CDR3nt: TGCAGCGTTCAAGGGACGGGGTACTCTGGGGCCAACGTCCTGACTTTC

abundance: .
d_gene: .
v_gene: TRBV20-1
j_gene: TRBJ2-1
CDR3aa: CSARDRGNEQFF
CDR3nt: TGCAGTGCTAGAGATCGAGGGAATGAGCAGTTCTTC

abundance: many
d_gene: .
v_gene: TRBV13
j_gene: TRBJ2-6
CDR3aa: CASSFAGFSSGANVLTF
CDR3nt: TGTGCCAGCAGCTTCGCGGGGTTCAGCTCTGGGGCCAACGTCCTGACTTTC

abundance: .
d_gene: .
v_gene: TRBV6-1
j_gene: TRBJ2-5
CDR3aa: CASSELNGGDKETQYF
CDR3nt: TGTGCCAGCAGTGAACTCAATGGGGGTGATAAGGAGACCCAGTACTTC

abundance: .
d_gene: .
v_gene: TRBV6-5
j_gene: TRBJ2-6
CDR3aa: CASSYRAANSGANVLTF
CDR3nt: TGTGCCAGCAGTTACCGGGCGGCTAACTCTGGGGCCAACGTCCTGACTTTC

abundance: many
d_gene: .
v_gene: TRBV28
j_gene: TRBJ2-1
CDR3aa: CASSIIINEQFF
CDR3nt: TGTGCCAGCAGTATAATTATCAACGAGCAGTTCTTC

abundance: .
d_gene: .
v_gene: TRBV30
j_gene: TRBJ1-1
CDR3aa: CAWTMGWGTEAFF
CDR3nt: TGTGCCTGGACTATGGGGTGGGGGACTGAAGCTTTCTTT

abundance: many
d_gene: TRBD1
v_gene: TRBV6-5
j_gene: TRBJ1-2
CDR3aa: CASSYSRQGRSYTF
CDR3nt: TGTGCCAGCAGTTACTCCCGACAGGGAAGAAGTTACACCTTC

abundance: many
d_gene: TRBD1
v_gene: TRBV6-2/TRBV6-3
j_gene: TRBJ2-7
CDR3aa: CASRFSTGNHEQYF
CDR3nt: TGTGCCAGCAGATTTTCGACAGGGAATCACGAGCAGTACTTC

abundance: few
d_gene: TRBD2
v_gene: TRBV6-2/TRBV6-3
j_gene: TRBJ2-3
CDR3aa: CASRGSSGGGYTDTQYF
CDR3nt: TGTGCCAGCAGGGGCTCTAGCGGGGGGGGATACACAGATACGCAGTATTTT

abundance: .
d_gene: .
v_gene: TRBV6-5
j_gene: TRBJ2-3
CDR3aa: CASSSMGPDTQYF
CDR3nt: TGTGCCAGCAGTTCCATGGGGCCAGATACGCAGTATTTT

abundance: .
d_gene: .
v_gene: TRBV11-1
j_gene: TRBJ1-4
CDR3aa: CASSFGSGVSNEKLFF
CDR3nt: TGTGCCAGCAGCTTCGGCTCGGGGGTTTCTAATGAAAAACTGTTTTTT

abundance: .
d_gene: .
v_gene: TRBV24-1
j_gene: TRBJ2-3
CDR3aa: CATSASPPRRQADTQYF
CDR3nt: TGTGCCACCAGTGCGAGTCCGCCCCGGAGGCAGGCAGATACGCAGTATTTT

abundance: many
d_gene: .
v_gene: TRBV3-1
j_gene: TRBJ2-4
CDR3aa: CASSQERFSIQYF
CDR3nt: TGTGCCAGCAGCCAAGAGAGGTTTAGCATTCAGTACTTC

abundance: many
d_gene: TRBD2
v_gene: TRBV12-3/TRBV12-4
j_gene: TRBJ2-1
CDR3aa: CASSSASGGYNEQFF
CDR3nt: TGTGCCAGCAGCTCCGCTAGCGGGGGGTACAATGAGCAGTTCTTC

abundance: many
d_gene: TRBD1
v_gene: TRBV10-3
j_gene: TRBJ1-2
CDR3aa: CAINEPGQGAGGYTF
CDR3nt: TGTGCCATCAACGAACCGGGACAGGGGGCGGGTGGCTACACCTTC

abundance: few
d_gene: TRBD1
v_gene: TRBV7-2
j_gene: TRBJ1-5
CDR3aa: CASTPGGISQPQHF
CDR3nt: TGTGCCAGCACCCCAGGGGGGATAAGTCAGCCCCAGCATTTT

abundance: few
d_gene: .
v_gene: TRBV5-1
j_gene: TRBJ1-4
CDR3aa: CASSLNHLTNEKLFF
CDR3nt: TGCGCCAGCAGCCTTAATCACTTAACTAATGAAAAACTGTTTTTT

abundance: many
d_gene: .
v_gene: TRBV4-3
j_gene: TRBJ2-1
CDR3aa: CASSQDEGLNSYNEQFF
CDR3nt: TGCGCCAGCAGCCAAGATGAGGGGTTGAACTCCTACAATGAGCAGTTCTTC

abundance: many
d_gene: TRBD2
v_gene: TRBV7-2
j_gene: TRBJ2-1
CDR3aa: CASSFTSGGHNEQFF
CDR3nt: TGTGCCAGCAGCTTTACTAGCGGGGGGCACAATGAGCAGTTCTTC

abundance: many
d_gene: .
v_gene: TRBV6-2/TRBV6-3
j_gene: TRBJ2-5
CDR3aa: CASSYPLGFTAETQYF
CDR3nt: TGTGCCAGCAGTTACCCCCTAGGTTTCACGGCAGAAACCCAGTACTTC

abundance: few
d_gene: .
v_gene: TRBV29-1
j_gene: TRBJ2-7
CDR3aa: CSVSGSAYEQYF
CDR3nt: TGCAGCGTTAGTGGATCGGCCTACGAGCAGTACTTC